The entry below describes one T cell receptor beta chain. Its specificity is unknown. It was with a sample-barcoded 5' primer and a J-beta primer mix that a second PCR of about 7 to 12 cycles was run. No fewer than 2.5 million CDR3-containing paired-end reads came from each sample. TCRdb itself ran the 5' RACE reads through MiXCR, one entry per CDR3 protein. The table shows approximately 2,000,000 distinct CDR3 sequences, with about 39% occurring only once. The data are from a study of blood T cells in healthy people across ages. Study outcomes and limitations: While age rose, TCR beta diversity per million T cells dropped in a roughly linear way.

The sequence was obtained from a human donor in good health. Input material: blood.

CDR3 DNA sequence: TGCGCCAGCAGCTTGGGACGGATCGGGGACTCGCCTAACTATGGCTACACCTTC. This gives the protein CASSLGRIGDSPNYGYTF. The chain is built from TRBV5-1 and TRBJ1-2; D perhaps matches TRBD1 (5 bases). The V end was cut by 0 bases, the J end by 0 bases, with 18 bases between. Germline V CDR1 and CDR2: SGHRS, YFSETQ. The CDR3 is made up of 18 amino acids. The whole variable domain, filled in from reference TRBV5-1 and TRBJ1-2, reads KAGVTQTPRYLIKTRGQQVTLSCSPISGHRSVSWYQQTPGQGLQFLFEYFSETQRNKGNFPGRFSGRQFSNSRSEMNVSTLELGDSALYLCASSLGRIGDSPNYGYTFGSGTRLTVV.